This T cell receptor (beta chain) was obtained from a study of molecular identifiers for immune sequencing clone quantification. V lost 5 bases, J lost 1 base, and 13 bases lay in between. Germline CDR1 and CDR2: SGHAT and FQNNGV. The CDR3 is 15 amino acids. MiXCR, applied by TCRdb to the PCR reads, yields one record per CDR3 protein. The data contain approximately 680,000 distinct CDR3 sequences, roughly 23% of them seen just once; the ten biggest clones take up about 0.84%. This clonotype has only a few counts. The chain links TRBV11-2 to TRBJ2-3; tentatively, D is TRBD1 or TRBD2 (5 bases each). This clonotype was obtained from a human donor in good health. Some libraries in this study had Jurkat cell RNA spiked in. The sequenced material came from naive CD8+ T cells from blood, with Jurkat cell RNA spiked in. Specified subset: FACS-sorted CD8+CD4-CCR7+CD45RA+ naive T cells. The CDR3 nucleotides read TGTGCCAGCAGCGCACGGGGCCTTCGCACAGATACGCAGTATTTT. Encoded protein: CASSARGLRTDTQYF.